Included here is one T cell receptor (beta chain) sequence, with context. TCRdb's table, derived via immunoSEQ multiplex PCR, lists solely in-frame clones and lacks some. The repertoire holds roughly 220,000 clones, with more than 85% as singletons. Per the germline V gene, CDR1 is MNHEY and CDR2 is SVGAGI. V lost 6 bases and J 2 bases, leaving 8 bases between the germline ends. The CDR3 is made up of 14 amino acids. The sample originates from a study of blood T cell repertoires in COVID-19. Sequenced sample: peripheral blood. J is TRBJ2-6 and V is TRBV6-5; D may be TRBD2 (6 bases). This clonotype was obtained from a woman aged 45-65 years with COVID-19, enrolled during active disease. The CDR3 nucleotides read TGTGCCAGCAGGGAGGGTACTGGGGCCAACGTCCTGACTTTC. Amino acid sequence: CASREGTGANVLTF.